The rows below give T cell receptor beta chains drawn from one sample of a study of T cells after yellow fever vaccination. MiXCR, applied by TCRdb to the 5' RACE reads, yields one record per CDR3 protein. In the table there are 300,000 or so distinct CDR3 sequences, 7% to 10% of which are singletons. The sequenced sample was PBMCs, obtained more than 40 days after the first yellow fever vaccination. The origin of the receptors is a man younger than 35 who received the YFV17D yellow fever vaccine. The CDR3 runs from the conserved cysteine through the conserved F or W. The order of the fields is V gene, J gene, D gene, clone size, CDR3 protein, CDR3 DNA. A D gene is named only where the DNA matches it firmly. Clone size appears in some rows only: once, few, many, or a class for an expanded clone.

TRBV18	TRBJ1-4	NA	NA	CASSPLQENEKLFF	TGTGCCAGCTCACCGTTGCAGGAAAATGAAAAACTGTTTTTT
TRBV20-1	TRBJ1-4	NA	NA	CSARAGLAGKLFF	TGCAGTGCTAGAGCCGGATTGGCTGGGAAACTGTTTTTT
TRBV4-3	TRBJ2-3	NA	NA	CASSPGPQLDSQYF	TGCGCCAGCAGCCCCGGACCCCAGCTCGATTCGCAGTATTTT
TRBV7-6	TRBJ1-2	NA	NA	CASSPHPSEGNYGYTF	TGTGCCAGCAGCCCTCACCCCTCGGAGGGAAACTATGGCTACACCTTC
TRBV4-3	TRBJ2-7	TRBD1	NA	CASSHGQGSGEQYF	TGCGCCAGCAGCCACGGACAGGGATCGGGCGAGCAGTACTTC
TRBV29-1	TRBJ1-1	NA	few	CSVEPAAAFF	TGCAGCGTTGAGCCGGCGGCAGCTTTCTTT
TRBV14	TRBJ2-6	NA	few	CASQGGSSGANVLTF	TGTGCCAGCCAGGGAGGTTCATCTGGGGCCAACGTCCTGACTTTC
TRBV12-3/TRBV12-4	TRBJ2-5	TRBD1	NA	CASSAGTGVEETQYF	TGTGCCAGCAGTGCCGGGACAGGGGTGGAAGAGACCCAGTACTTC
TRBV5-1	TRBJ1-2	NA	many	CASSRDGARYGYTF	TGCGCCAGCAGCCGGGACGGGGCTCGCTATGGCTACACCTTC
TRBV20-1	TRBJ2-3	TRBD1	NA	CSARALGQGGTDTQYF	TGCAGTGCTAGGGCCTTGGGACAGGGGGGAACAGATACGCAGTATTTT
TRBV3-1	TRBJ2-6	NA	many	CASSTSSGANVLTF	TGTGCCAGCAGTACCAGCTCTGGGGCCAACGTCCTGACTTTC
TRBV2	TRBJ2-3	NA	NA	CASSRPVGGMDTQYF	TGTGCCAGCAGTAGACCAGTTGGGGGAATGGATACGCAGTATTTT
TRBV7-9	TRBJ2-6	NA	NA	CASRGDRIASGANVLTF	TGTGCCAGCAGAGGTGACAGAATCGCGTCTGGGGCCAACGTCCTGACTTTC
TRBV7-3	TRBJ2-1	NA	few	CASSASAVEEQFF	TGTGCCAGCAGCGCCTCCGCAGTGGAGGAGCAGTTCTTC
TRBV5-4	TRBJ2-3	NA	NA	CASSLGSGMSTDTQYF	TGTGCCAGCAGCTTGGGTTCAGGGATGAGCACAGATACGCAGTATTTT
TRBV25-1	TRBJ2-3	TRBD1	NA	CAIQGAVGTDTQYF	TGTGCCATCCAGGGGGCTGTGGGCACAGATACGCAGTATTTT
TRBV7-2	TRBJ1-5	NA	NA	CASSFGEGGQPQHF	TGTGCCAGCAGCTTCGGGGAGGGAGGTCAGCCCCAGCATTTT
TRBV20-1	TRBJ2-3	TRBD2	NA	CSARDPQRLAGGTDTQYF	TGCAGTGCTAGAGACCCACAAAGACTAGCGGGGGGAACAGATACGCAGTATTTT
TRBV20-1	TRBJ1-1	NA	many	CSARDSEAFF	TGCAGTGCTAGAGACAGTGAAGCTTTCTTT
TRBV20-1	TRBJ1-2	NA	NA	CSASGTSPGYTF	TGCAGTGCCTCCGGGACCTCTCCTGGCTACACCTTC
TRBV11-2	TRBJ1-4	NA	many	CASSGRGDEKLFF	TGTGCCAGCAGCGGAAGGGGAGATGAAAAACTGTTTTTT
TRBV7-9	TRBJ2-5	NA	NA	CASSFEFQETQYF	TGTGCCAGCAGCTTCGAGTTCCAAGAGACCCAGTACTTC
TRBV29-1	TRBJ2-5	NA	few	CSAQQETQYF	TGCAGCGCCCAACAAGAGACCCAGTACTTC
TRBV4-1	TRBJ2-3	TRBD1	once	CASTPGQGYTDTQYF	TGCGCCAGTACACCAGGACAGGGATACACAGATACGCAGTATTTT
TRBV28	TRBJ1-2	NA	NA	CASHRGYRYGYTF	TGTGCCAGCCATCGGGGGTACCGCTATGGCTACACCTTC
TRBV12-3/TRBV12-4	TRBJ1-3	NA	few	CASSFDRPLSGNTIYF	TGTGCCAGCAGTTTTGACAGGCCGCTCTCTGGAAACACCATATATTTT
TRBV20-1	TRBJ1-3	NA	NA	CSASSGADGNTIYF	TGCAGTGCTAGTAGCGGGGCTGATGGAAACACCATATATTTT
TRBV3-1	TRBJ1-6	NA	few	CASSTRGAGVSPLHF	TGTGCCAGCAGCACCCGGGGGGCCGGAGTTTCACCCCTCCACTTT
TRBV6-2/TRBV6-3	TRBJ1-2	NA	many	CASSYAGRGDYGYTF	TGTGCCAGCAGTTACGCGGGTCGGGGAGACTATGGCTACACCTTC
TRBV15	TRBJ1-5	NA	few	CATKVQRMGNQPQHF	TGTGCCACCAAGGTACAGAGGATGGGCAATCAGCCCCAGCATTTT
TRBV20-1	TRBJ1-3	NA	few	CSARSGPSGNTIYF	TGCAGTGCTAGGTCAGGGCCCTCTGGAAACACCATATATTTT
TRBV6-1	TRBJ2-1	TRBD1	few	CASRRPGQGYHEQFF	TGTGCCAGCAGGCGACCGGGACAGGGGTACCATGAGCAGTTCTTC
TRBV28	TRBJ1-5	NA	few	CASNTDGFYQPQHF	TGTGCCAGCAACACGGACGGTTTCTATCAGCCCCAGCATTTT
TRBV7-9	TRBJ2-2	NA	NA	CASSLVVRTPPLFF	TGTGCCAGCAGCTTAGTGGTTCGGACACCTCCCCTGTTTTTT
TRBV4-1	TRBJ2-7	TRBD2	few	CASSQDDSGGSYEQYF	TGCGCCAGCAGCCAAGACGATAGCGGGGGCTCCTACGAGCAGTACTTC
TRBV6-5	TRBJ1-2	TRBD1	many	CASSYDRANYGYTF	TGTGCCAGCAGTTACGACAGGGCAAACTATGGCTACACCTTC
TRBV3-1	TRBJ2-7	NA	many	CASSQGTAYEQYF	TGTGCCAGCAGCCAAGGGACAGCCTACGAGCAGTACTTC
TRBV5-1	TRBJ2-1	TRBD1	few	CASSTGQGYNEQFF	TGCGCCAGCAGCACTGGACAGGGGTACAATGAGCAGTTCTTC
TRBV20-1	TRBJ2-1	TRBD2	many	CSAPNPGGASYNEQFF	TGCAGTGCTCCTAACCCCGGGGGGGCCTCATACAATGAGCAGTTCTTC
TRBV29-1	TRBJ1-2	NA	many	CSTGGGLLGYTF	TGCAGCACTGGGGGGGGTCTCCTTGGCTACACCTTC
TRBV5-1	TRBJ2-3	NA	few	CASTYDATDTQYF	TGCGCCAGCACCTACGACGCGACAGATACGCAGTATTTT
TRBV20-1	TRBJ2-3	NA	few	CSAIWPGLSTDTQYF	TGCAGTGCTATATGGCCGGGCCTGAGCACAGATACGCAGTATTTT
TRBV20-1	TRBJ2-1	NA	few	CSASAVGRDEQFF	TGCAGTGCTAGCGCCGTTGGGCGAGATGAGCAGTTCTTC
TRBV5-1	TRBJ2-5	NA	NA	CASGTLGVKTQYF	TGCGCCAGCGGTACCCTAGGGGTAAAGACCCAGTACTTC
TRBV5-1	TRBJ2-3	NA	NA	CASSVDTNTDTQYF	TGCGCCAGCAGCGTGGACACAAACACAGATACGCAGTATTTT
TRBV27	TRBJ2-1	TRBD2	few	CASSLLSPSGGAHEQFF	TGTGCCAGCAGTTTACTCTCCCCTAGCGGGGGGGCCCATGAGCAGTTCTTC
TRBV3-1	TRBJ2-5	TRBD2	NA	CASSQGSGGGQETQYF	TGTGCCAGCAGCCAAGGAAGCGGGGGGGGCCAAGAGACCCAGTACTTC
TRBV12-3/TRBV12-4	TRBJ1-1	NA	few	CASNPDGNTEAFF	TGTGCCAGCAATCCTGACGGGAACACTGAAGCTTTCTTT
TRBV5-6	TRBJ1-2	TRBD1	few	CASSLEGQGNYGYTF	TGTGCCAGCAGCTTGGAGGGACAGGGGAACTATGGCTACACCTTC
TRBV20-1	TRBJ2-2	NA	few	CSAQVPTAGGELFF	TGCAGTGCTCAGGTCCCGACAGCGGGCGGGGAGCTGTTTTTT
TRBV9	TRBJ2-7	TRBD1	NA	CASSVGTGAYEQYF	TGTGCCAGCAGCGTCGGGACAGGCGCCTACGAGCAGTACTTC
TRBV5-1	TRBJ1-3	TRBD1	few	CASRGQGSSGNTIYF	TGCGCCAGCCGGGGACAGGGATCCTCTGGAAACACCATATATTTT
TRBV11-2	TRBJ2-2	TRBD2	NA	CASSPTSGGVANTGELFF	TGTGCCAGCAGCCCGACTAGCGGGGGGGTCGCGAACACCGGGGAGCTGTTTTTT
TRBV20-1	TRBJ2-3	TRBD2	NA	CCATTPSGGDTDTQYF	TGCTGTGCTACGACTCCTAGCGGGGGTGACACAGATACGCAGTATTTT
TRBV7-9	TRBJ2-5	NA	medium-sized	CASSLVGTETQYF	TGTGCCAGCAGCTTAGTTGGGACGGAGACCCAGTACTTC
TRBV12-3/TRBV12-4	TRBJ2-3	TRBD2	NA	CASILIAGTLNTQYF	TGTGCCAGCATTCTAATAGCGGGGACCCTTAATACGCAGTATTTT
TRBV6-8	TRBJ2-7	NA	NA	CAIQPRGGQRDEQYF	TGTGCCATCCAGCCCCGGGGAGGACAGCGGGACGAGCAGTACTTC
TRBV20-1	TRBJ2-3	NA	once	CSSLIAQSDTQYF	TGCAGTTCCTTAATAGCCCAGTCAGATACGCAGTATTTT
TRBV7-9	TRBJ1-2	NA	many	CASSDRDIDYGYTF	TGTGCCAGCAGCGACCGGGACATAGACTATGGCTACACCTTC
TRBV4-2	TRBJ1-2	NA	NA	CASSQDWAEANGYTF	TGTGCCAGCAGCCAAGATTGGGCAGAGGCTAATGGCTACACCTTC